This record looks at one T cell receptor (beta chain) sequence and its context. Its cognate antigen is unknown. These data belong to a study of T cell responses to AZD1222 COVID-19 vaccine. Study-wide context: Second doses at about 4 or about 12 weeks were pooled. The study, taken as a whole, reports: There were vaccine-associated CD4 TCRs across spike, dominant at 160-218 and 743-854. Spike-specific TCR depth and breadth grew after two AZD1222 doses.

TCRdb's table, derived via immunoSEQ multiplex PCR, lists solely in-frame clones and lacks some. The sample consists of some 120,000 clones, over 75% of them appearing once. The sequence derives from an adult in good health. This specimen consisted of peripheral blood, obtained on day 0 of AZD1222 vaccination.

The CDR3 sequence is CASSFQDRDRGYTF. The CDR3 DNA reads TGTGCCAGCAGCTTCCAGGACAGGGATCGCGGCTACACCTTC. The rearrangement joins TRBV7-8 to TRBJ1-2, with 8 bases lining up with TRBD1. J was trimmed by 8 bases and V by 3 bases; bases with no gene match: 8. Germline V gene sequence: CDR1 SGHVS, CDR2 FQNEAQ. The CDR3 has 14 amino acids.